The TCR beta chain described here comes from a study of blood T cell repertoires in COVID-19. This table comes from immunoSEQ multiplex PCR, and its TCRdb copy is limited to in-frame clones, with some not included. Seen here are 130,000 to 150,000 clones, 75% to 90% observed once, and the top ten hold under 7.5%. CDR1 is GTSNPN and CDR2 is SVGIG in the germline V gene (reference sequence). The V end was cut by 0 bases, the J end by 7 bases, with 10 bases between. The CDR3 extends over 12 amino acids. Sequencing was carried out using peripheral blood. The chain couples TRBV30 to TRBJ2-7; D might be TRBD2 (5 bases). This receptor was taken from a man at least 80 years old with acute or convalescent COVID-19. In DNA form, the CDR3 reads TGTGCCTGGAGTGTATTTCCGGGAGAGCAGTACTTC. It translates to CAWSVFPGEQYF.